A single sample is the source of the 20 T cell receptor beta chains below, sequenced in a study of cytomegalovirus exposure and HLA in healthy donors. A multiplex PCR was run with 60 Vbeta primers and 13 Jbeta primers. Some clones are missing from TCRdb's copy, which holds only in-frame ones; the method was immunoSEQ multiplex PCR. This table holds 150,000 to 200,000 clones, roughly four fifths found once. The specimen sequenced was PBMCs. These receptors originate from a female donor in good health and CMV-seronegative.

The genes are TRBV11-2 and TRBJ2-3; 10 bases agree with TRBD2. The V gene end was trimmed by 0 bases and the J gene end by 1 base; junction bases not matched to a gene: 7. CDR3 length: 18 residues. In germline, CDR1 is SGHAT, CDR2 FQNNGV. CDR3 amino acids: CASSLEFFSGRRTDTQYF. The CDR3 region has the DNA TGTGCCAGCAGCTTAGAGTTCTTTAGCGGGAGGCGCACAGATACGCAGTATTTT.

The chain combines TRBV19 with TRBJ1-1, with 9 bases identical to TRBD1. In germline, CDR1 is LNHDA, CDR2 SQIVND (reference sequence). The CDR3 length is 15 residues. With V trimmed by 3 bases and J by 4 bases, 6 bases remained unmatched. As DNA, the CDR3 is TGTGCCAGTAGTATGGACAGGGGCTTGAGCACTGAAGCTTTCTTT. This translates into CASSMDRGLSTEAFF.

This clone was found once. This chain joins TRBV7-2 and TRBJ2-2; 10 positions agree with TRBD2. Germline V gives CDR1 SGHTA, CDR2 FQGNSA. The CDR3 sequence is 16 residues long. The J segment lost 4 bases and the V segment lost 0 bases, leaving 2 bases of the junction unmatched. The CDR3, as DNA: TGTGCCAGCAGCTTAGCCGTAGCGGGGGGCACCGGGGAGCTGTTTTTT. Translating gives CASSLAVAGGTGELFF.

The CDR3, as DNA: TGTGCCAGCAGTCTCCCACAGAAAGAGACCCAGTACTTC. Translated, it gives CASSLPQKETQYF. This chain connects TRBV28 to TRBJ2-5; D gene uncertain. CDR3 size: 13 residues. Trimming cost V 5 bases and J 3 bases, with 10 bases left between them. CDR1 MDHEN and CDR2 SYDVKM come from the germline V gene.

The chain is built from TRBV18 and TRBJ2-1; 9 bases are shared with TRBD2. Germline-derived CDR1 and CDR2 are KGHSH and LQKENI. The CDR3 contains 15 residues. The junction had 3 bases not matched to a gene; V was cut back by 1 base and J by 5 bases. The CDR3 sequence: CASSPLAGEDNEQFF. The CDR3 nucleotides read TGTGCCAGCTCACCACTAGCGGGAGAAGACAATGAGCAGTTCTTC. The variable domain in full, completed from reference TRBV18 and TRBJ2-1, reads NAGVMQNPRHLVRRRGQEARLRCSPMKGHSHVYWYRQLPEEGLKFMVYLQKENIIDESGMPKERFSAEFPKEGPSILRIQQVVRGDSAAYFCASSPLAGEDNEQFFGPGTRLTVL.

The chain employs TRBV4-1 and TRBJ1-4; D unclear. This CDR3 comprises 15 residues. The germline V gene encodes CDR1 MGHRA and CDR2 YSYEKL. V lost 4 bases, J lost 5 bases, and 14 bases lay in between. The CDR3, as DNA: TGCGCCAGCAGCCCTCGGCCGCTAGCGAATGAAAAACTGTTTTTT. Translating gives CASSPRPLANEKLFF.

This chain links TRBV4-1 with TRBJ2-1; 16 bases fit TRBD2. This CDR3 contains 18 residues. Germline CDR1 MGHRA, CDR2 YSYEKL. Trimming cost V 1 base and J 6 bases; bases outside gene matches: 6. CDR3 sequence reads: CASSQAGTSGRGGNEQFF. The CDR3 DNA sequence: TGCGCCAGCAGCCAAGCCGGGACTAGCGGGAGGGGGGGCAATGAGCAGTTCTTC.

The CDR3: CASKGPEQFF. In DNA, the CDR3 is TGTGCCAGCAAGGGGCCTGAGCAGTTCTTC. The V gene is TRBV21-1, the J gene TRBJ2-1; the table's D gene call, TRBD1, was not cross checked with the DNA. TRBV21-1 is deemed a pseudogene. The CDR3 spans 10 residues.

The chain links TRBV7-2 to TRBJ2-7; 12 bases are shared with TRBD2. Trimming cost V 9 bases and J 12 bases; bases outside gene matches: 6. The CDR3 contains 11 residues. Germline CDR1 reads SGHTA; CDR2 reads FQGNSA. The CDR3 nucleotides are TGTGCCAGTCCTAGCGGGGGGGCTTTGTACTTC. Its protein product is CASPSGGALYF.

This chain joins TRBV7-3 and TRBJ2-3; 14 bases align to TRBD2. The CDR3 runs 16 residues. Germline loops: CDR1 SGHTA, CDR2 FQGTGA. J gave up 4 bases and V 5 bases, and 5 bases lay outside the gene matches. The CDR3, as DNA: TGTGCCAGCAGCATTGGGACTAGCGGGGGCGCAGATACGCAGTATTTT. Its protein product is CASSIGTSGGADTQYF.

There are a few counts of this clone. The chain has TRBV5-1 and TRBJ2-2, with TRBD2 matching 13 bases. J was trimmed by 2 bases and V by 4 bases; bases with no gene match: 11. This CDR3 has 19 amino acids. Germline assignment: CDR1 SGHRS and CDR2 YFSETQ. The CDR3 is CASSTGVGTSGINTGELFF. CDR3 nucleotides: TGCGCCAGCAGCACCGGAGTTGGGACTAGCGGGATCAACACCGGGGAGCTGTTTTTT. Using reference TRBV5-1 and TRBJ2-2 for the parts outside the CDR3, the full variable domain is KAGVTQTPRYLIKTRGQQVTLSCSPISGHRSVSWYQQTPGQGLQFLFEYFSETQRNKGNFPGRFSGRQFSNSRSEMNVSTLELGDSALYLCASSTGVGTSGINTGELFFGEGSRLTVL.

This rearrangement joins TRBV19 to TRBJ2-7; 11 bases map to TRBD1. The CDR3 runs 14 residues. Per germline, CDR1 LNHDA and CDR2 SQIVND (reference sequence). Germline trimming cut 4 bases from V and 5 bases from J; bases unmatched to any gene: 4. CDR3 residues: CASSNRDRGNEQYF. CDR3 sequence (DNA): TGTGCCAGTAGTAACCGGGACAGGGGGAACGAGCAGTACTTC.

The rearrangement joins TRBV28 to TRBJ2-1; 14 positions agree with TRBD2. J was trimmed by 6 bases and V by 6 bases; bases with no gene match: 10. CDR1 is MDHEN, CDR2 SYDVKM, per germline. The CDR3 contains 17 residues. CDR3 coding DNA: TGTGCCAGCAGCCCCGTGGGGACTAGCGGGAGAGGCAATGAGCAGTTCTTC. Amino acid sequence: CASSPVGTSGRGNEQFF.

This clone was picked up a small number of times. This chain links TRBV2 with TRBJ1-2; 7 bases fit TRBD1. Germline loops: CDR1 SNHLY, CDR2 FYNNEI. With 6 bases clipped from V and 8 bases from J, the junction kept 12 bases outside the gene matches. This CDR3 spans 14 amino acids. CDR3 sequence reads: CASRLNRDSTGYTF. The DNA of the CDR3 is TGTGCCAGCAGGTTAAACCGGGACAGCACGGGCTACACCTTC.

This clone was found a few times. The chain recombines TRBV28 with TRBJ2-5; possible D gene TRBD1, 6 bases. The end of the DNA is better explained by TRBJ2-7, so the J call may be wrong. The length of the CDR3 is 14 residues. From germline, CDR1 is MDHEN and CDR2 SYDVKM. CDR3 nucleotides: TGTGCCAGCAGTTTATTAGGGGGAAAGAGCGAGCAGTACTTC. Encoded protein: CASSLLGGKSEQYF.

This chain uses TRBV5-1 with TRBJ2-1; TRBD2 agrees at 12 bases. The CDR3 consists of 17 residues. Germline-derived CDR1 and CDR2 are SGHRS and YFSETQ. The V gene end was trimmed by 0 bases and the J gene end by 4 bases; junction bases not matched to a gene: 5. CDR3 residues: CASSLGLAGGLYNEQFF. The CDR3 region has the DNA TGCGCCAGCAGCTTGGGGCTAGCGGGAGGGCTTTACAATGAGCAGTTCTTC.

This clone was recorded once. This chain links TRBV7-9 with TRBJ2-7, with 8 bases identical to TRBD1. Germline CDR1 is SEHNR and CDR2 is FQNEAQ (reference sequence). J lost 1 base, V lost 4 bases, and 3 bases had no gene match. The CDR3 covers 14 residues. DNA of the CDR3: TGTGCCAGCAGCTCGGACAGGGAGTCCTACGAGCAGTACTTC. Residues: CASSSDRESYEQYF.

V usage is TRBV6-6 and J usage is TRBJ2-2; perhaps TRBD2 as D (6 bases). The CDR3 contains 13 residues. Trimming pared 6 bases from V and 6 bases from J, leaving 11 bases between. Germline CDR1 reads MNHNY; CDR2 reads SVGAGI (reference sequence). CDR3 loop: CASSRLDAGELFF. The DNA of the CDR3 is TGTGCCAGCAGCCGACTAGACGCCGGGGAGCTGTTTTTT.

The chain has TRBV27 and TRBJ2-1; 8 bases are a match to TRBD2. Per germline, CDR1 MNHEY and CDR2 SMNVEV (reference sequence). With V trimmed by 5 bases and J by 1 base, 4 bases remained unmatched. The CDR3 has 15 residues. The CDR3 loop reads CASSTGGGSYNEQFF. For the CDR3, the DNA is TGTGCCAGCAGTACGGGAGGGGGATCCTACAATGAGCAGTTCTTC.

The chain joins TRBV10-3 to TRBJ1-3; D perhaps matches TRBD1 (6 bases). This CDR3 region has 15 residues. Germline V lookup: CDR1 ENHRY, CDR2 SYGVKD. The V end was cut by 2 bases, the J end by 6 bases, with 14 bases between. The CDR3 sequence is CAISEEGTRLNTIYF. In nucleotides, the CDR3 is TGTGCCATCAGTGAGGAAGGGACACGTCTAAACACCATATATTTT.